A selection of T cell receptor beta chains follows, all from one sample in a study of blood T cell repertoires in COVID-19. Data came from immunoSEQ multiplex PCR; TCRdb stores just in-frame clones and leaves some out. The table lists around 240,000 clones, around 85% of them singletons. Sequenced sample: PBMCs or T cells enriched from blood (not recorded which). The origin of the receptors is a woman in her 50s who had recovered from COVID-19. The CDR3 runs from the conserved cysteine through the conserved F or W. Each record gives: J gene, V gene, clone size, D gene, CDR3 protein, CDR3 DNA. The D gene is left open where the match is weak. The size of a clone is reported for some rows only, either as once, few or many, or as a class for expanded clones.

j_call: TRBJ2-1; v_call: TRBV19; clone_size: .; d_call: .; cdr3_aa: CASRDSFNEQFF; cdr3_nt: TGTGCCAGCCGGGACTCCTTCAATGAGCAGTTCTTC
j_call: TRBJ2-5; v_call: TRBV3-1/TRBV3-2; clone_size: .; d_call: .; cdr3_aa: CASSSVGGGEETQYF; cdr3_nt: TGTGCCAGCAGCTCGGTCGGCGGGGGCGAAGAGACCCAGTACTTC
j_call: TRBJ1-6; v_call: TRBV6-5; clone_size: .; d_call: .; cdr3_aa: CASRRDSIVIF; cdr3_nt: TGTGCCAGCAGGCGGGACTCTATCGTGATATTT
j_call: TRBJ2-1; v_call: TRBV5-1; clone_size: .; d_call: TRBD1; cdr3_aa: CASSLGGQGKGYEQFF; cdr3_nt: TGCGCCAGCAGCTTGGGGGGACAGGGGAAGGGGTATGAGCAGTTCTTC
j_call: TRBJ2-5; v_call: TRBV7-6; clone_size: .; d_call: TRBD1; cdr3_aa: CASSLARTGGETQYF; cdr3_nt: TGTGCCAGCAGCTTAGCGAGGACAGGGGGAGAGACCCAGTACTTC
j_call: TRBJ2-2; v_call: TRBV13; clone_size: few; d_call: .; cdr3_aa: CASTATRDSNTGELFF; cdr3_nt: TGTGCCAGCACCGCGACCCGGGACTCCAACACCGGGGAGCTGTTTTTT
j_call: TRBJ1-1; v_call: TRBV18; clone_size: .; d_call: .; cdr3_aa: CASSPGVDTEAFF; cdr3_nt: TGTGCCAGCTCCCCGGGGGTGGACACTGAAGCTTTCTTT
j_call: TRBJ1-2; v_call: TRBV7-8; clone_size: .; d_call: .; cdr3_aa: CASSLGRAGSTPAGYGYTF; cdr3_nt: TGTGCCAGCAGCTTAGGTCGAGCGGGCTCGACCCCCGCGGGCTATGGCTACACCTTC
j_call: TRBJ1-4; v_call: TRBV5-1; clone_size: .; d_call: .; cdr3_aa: CASRSSGAANEKLFF; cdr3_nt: TGCGCCAGCAGGTCTTCAGGGGCGGCTAATGAAAAACTGTTTTTT
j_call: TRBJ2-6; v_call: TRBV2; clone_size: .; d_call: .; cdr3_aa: CASSDLGLAGANVLTF; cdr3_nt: TGTGCCAGCAGTGATCTAGGACTGGCTGGGGCCAACGTCCTGACTTTC
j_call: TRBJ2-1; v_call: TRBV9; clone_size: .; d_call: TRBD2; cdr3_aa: CASSVGGLAGGGDEQFF; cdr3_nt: TGTGCCAGCAGCGTAGGTGGACTAGCGGGAGGTGGCGATGAGCAGTTCTTC
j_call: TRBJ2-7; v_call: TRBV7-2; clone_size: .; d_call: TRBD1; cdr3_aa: CASSPLQGVYEQYF; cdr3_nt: TGTGCCAGCAGCCCCTTACAGGGGGTCTACGAGCAGTACTTC
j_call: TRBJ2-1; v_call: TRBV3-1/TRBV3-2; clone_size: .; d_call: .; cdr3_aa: CASRLRGSNEQFF; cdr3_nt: TGTGCCAGCAGACTCAGGGGTAGCAATGAGCAGTTCTTC
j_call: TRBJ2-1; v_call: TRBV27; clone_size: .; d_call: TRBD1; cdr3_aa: CASSLLYGTGGLNEQFF; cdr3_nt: TGTGCCAGCAGTTTACTGTATGGGACAGGGGGCCTGAATGAGCAGTTCTTC
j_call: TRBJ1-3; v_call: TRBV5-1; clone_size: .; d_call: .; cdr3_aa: CASSLENAVTGNTIYF; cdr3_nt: TGCGCCAGCAGCTTGGAGAACGCCGTGACAGGAAACACCATATATTTT
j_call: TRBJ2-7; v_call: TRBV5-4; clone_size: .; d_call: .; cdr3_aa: CASSGQTGMRTYEQYF; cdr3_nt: TGTGCCAGCAGCGGACAGACAGGAATGAGGACCTACGAGCAGTACTTC
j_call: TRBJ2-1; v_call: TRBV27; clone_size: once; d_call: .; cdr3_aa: CASSLDSPYNEQFF; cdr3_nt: TGTGCCAGCAGTTTGGACAGCCCATACAATGAGCAGTTCTTC
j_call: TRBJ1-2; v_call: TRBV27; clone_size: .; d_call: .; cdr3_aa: CASSTEQRSGGYTF; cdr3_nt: TGTGCCAGCAGCACAGAACAAAGATCCGGAGGCTACACCTTC
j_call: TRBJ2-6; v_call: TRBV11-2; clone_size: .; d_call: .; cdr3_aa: CASSLMRGSASGANVLTF; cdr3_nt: TGTGCCAGCAGCTTAATGCGGGGTAGTGCCTCTGGGGCCAACGTCCTGACTTTC
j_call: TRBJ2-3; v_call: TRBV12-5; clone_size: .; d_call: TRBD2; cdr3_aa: CASGSSGNADTQYF; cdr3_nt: TGTGCTAGTGGCTCTAGCGGGAACGCGGATACGCAGTATTTT
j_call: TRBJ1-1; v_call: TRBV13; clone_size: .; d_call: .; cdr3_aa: CASSLGGGRNTEAFF; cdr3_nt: TGTGCCAGCAGCTTAGGCGGAGGGAGGAACACTGAAGCTTTCTTT
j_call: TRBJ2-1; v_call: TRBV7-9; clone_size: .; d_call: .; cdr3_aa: CASSPVWQRNNEQFF; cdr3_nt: TGTGCCAGCAGTCCGGTGTGGCAGAGGAACAATGAGCAGTTCTTC
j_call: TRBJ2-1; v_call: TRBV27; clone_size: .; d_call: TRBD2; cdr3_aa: CASSLLSGTPTYNEQFF; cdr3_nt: TGTGCCAGCAGTTTACTTAGCGGGACCCCCACCTACAATGAGCAGTTCTTC
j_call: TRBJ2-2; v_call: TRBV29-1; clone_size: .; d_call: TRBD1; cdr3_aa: CSVGQGGYSGELFF; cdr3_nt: TGCAGCGTAGGACAGGGCGGTTATAGCGGGGAGCTGTTTTTT
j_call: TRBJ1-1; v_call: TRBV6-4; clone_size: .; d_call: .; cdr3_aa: CASSDQKRESVTEGNTEAFF; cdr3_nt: TGTGCCAGCAGTGACCAAAAAAGGGAAAGCGTTACCGAGGGAAACACTGAAGCTTTCTTT
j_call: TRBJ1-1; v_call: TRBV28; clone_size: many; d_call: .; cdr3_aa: CASSLQGGNTEAFF; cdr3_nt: TGTGCCAGCAGTTTACAGGGAGGGAACACTGAAGCTTTCTTT
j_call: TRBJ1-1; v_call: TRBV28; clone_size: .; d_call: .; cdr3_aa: CASSLFGQGGVGTEAFF; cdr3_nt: TGTGCCAGCAGTTTATTCGGGCAGGGTGGGGTAGGTACTGAAGCTTTCTTT
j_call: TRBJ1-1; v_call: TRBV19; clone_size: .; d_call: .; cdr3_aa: CASSVLMRREVPFF; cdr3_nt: TGTGCCAGTAGTGTCCTTATGAGGAGGGAGGTTCCTTTCTTT
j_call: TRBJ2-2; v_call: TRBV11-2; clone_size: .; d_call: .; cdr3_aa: CASSWSYGQDNRYTGELFF; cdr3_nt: TGTGCCAGCTCCTGGTCCTACGGTCAAGACAACCGATACACCGGGGAGCTGTTTTTT